This T cell receptor (beta chain) appears in the sequencing data of a study of identical twins. Whole-study findings and limits: Part of the zero-insertion signal could reflect confounding by invariant MAIT and iNKT cells. Abundant beta clonotypes from cord blood bore fewer insertions; memory repertoires lacked this pattern.

A universal primer site was created by template switching, with the cDNA bearing unique molecular identifiers. From the 5' RACE reads, TCRdb called clonotypes with MiXCR, one entry per CDR3 protein. Seen here are approximately 470,000 distinct CDR3 sequences, 13% to 15% observed once, and the top ten hold about 0.52%. This clonotype was counted ten times or more. The antigen is undetermined. Trimming took 6 bases from V and 2 from J; bases not matched to a gene: 6. The CDR3 runs 16 residues. Germline V gene data show CDR1 as MNHNS and CDR2 as SASEGT. These sequences were also reported in another study, on yellow fever vaccine responses in identical twins.

The sequence was collected from a woman under 30 in good health. Sequenced: CD4+ T cells sorted from blood. The chain joins TRBV6-1 to TRBJ2-5, with 13 bases lining up with TRBD2. The DNA for the CDR3 is TGTGCCAGCAGGAACGGACTAGCGGGGGAGCAAGAGACCCAGTACTTC. Amino acids: CASRNGLAGEQETQYF.